The clone carrying this T cell receptor beta chain was seen a handful of times. The CDR3 extends over 14 amino acids. Trimming cost V 6 bases and J 6 bases; bases outside gene matches: 8. Germline lookup yields CDR1 SQVTM and CDR2 ANQGSEA. This entry belongs to a study of T-cell reconstitution after alpha-beta-depleted transplantation in children. During its preparation, the TCRbeta library received unique molecular identifiers. TCRdb re-analysed the PCR reads in MiXCR, keeping a single row per CDR3 protein. The sample contains tens of thousands of distinct CDR3 sequences, about 7% of which appear only once.

The sequencing used PBMCs from the stem cell graft donor, collected from the stem cell graft. The TCR comes from a human donor who donated a stem cell graft to a child with acute lymphoblastic leukemia. V is TRBV29-1 and J is TRBJ2-2, with TRBD2 matching 9 bases. The CDR3 nucleotides read TGCAGCGTGCCGGGGCGGGAGGGTCCCGGGGAGCTGTTTTTT. It codes for CSVPGREGPGELFF.